The present T cell receptor beta chain was sequenced within a study of OX40 agonist ivuxolimab in advanced cancers. Study background: Ivuxolimab, an antibody that agonizes OX40 (CD134), was administered to the patients.

If patients had autoimmune disease history or systemic immunosuppression, they were excluded. Whole-study findings and limits: The study observed clonal expansion of CD4+ and CD8+ blood T cells by week 6 at 0.1 to 3.0 mg/kg.

Here immunoSEQ multiplex PCR was the method, and the copy in TCRdb shows in-frame clones only, minus some. The sample gives around 60,000 clones, 79% of which show up once; approximately 11% is in the top ten. As concerns this clone: Its antigen is unidentified.

Germline lookup yields CDR1 MNHEY and CDR2 SMNVEV (reference sequence). CDR3 size: 16 residues. V was clipped by 5 bases and J by 5 bases, with 22 bases between them. The source was CD4+ or CD8+ T cells sorted from blood, collected in a trial of the OX40 agonist ivuxolimab. The source of this sequence is an adult with an advanced solid tumor such as melanoma, head and neck, liver or kidney cancer. The chain is built from TRBV27 and TRBJ2-7, with D possibly being TRBD2 (5 bases). The CDR3 coding sequence is TGTGCCAGCAGTCCTTTTCCGGTGAGGGAGCACGACGAGCAGTACTTC. This codes for CASSPFPVREHDEQYF.